The clone carrying this TCR beta chain was picked up one time. This sample stems from a study of blood T cell repertoires in COVID-19. As originally analysed: The authors estimated nucleated cell counts from reference gene primer amplification. Libraries were prepared by immunoSEQ multiplex PCR; TCRdb keeps only in-frame clonotypes and omits some of them. V, J and clone size reflect that table, while D and trimming were determined from the DNA. Of under 300,000 clones listed, 89% were seen once; the top ten hold 4.6%. CDR3 length equals 16 residues. The junction had 9 bases not matched to a gene; V was cut back by 4 bases and J by 3 bases. CDR1 and CDR2 from the germline V gene are MDHEN and SYDVKM.

Source material: peripheral blood. The J gene is TRBJ1-5, the V gene TRBV28, with TRBD1 matching 7 bases. The origin of this receptor is a woman between 40 and 55 years old who had recovered from COVID-19. CDR3: CASSSAGRGYNQPQHF. The DNA for the CDR3 is TGTGCCAGCAGTTCCGCAGGCAGGGGGTACAATCAGCCCCAGCATTTT.